This T cell receptor (beta chain) was recovered during a study of regulatory T cells in long-lasting Graves disease. Study results and limitations: Persistent disease showed a preference for TRBV28, TRBJ1-2 and TRBJ2-5.

This clonotype was seen more than once but under ten times. The antigen is unknown. The CDR3 sequence is 15 residues long. V gave up 6 bases and J gave up 2 bases, with 14 bases separating them. Germline loops: CDR1 MNHNS, CDR2 SASEGT. Combining iRepertoire HTBI primers with Arm-PCR of CDR3 regions, the authors built TCR beta libraries. In TCRdb, the multiplex PCR reads were re-called with MiXCR into one record per CDR3 protein. This sample yields about 620,000 distinct CDR3 sequences, of which 15% to 20% are seen a single time; about 17% belongs to the top ten. Time point meaning: newly diagnosed GD, antithyroid drugs for less than 3 months. After RNA was extracted from PBMCs, the TCR library was made from it. Into tubes containing EDTA, roughly 10 milliliters of peripheral blood were drawn. These sequences were also reported in another study, on T cells in Graves' hyperthyroidism and ophthalmopathy.

This receptor was obtained from a woman in her thirties with Graves disease. The specimen was peripheral blood mononuclear cells (PBMCs), collected at new diagnosis, from a patient treated with antithyroid drugs. The chain joins TRBV6-1 to TRBJ1-3; D might be TRBD1 (5 bases). CDR3 nucleotides: TGTGCCAGCAGCGTCGACAGCACAACTGGAAACACCATATATTTT. Translation: CASSVDSTTGNTIYF.